The 18 T cell receptor beta chains reported below all come from one sample, sequenced in a study of T cell responses to AZD1222 COVID-19 vaccine (dated by TCRdb to the early 2020s). Libraries were prepared through the immunoSEQ multiplex PCR assay. The table was pulled from immuneACCESS by TCRdb, which kept in-frame rearrangements only. Such tables lose some clones; where checked, under half of the loss comes from unresolved V genes, and the rest has no known cause. Here the sample has 140,000 to 150,000 clones; 88% occur a single time. The top ten constitute approximately 15% of the sample. Interpreted using the paper, the time point label stands for: baseline before first vaccination. The sequenced sample was peripheral blood, obtained on day 0 of AZD1222 vaccination. Every receptor here comes from an adult in good health.

The chain employs TRBV12-3 or TRBV12-4 and TRBJ1-5, with TRBD1 identical over 10 bases. With V trimmed by 8 bases and J by 3 bases, 1 base remained unmatched. This CDR3 comprises 13 residues. In DNA, the CDR3 is TGTGCCAGCGGGACAGGGGTCAATCAGCCCCAGCATTTT. This codes for CASGTGVNQPQHF.

The CDR3 DNA is TGTGCCAGCAGGGGACAGGGCCTGAACACTGAAGCTTTCTTT. This codes for CASRGQGLNTEAFF. This chain links TRBV6-5 with TRBJ1-1, with 9 bases matching TRBD1. The germline gives CDR1 MNHEY, CDR2 SVGAGI. CDR3 length: 14 amino acids. With V trimmed by 6 bases and J by 0 bases, 2 bases remained unmatched.

The gene calls are TRBV12-3 or TRBV12-4 and TRBJ1-2; D gene ambiguous. Trimming removed 5 bases at V and 0 bases at J, with 4 bases between. The CDR3 runs 12 residues. CDR3 region: CASSGTNYGYTF. CDR3 DNA sequence: TGTGCCAGCAGTGGTACTAACTATGGCTACACCTTC.

CDR3 nucleotides: TGTGCCAGCAGCTTTGGAGGGGTAGGGTATGGCTACACCTTC. This translates into CASSFGGVGYGYTF. J is TRBJ1-2 and V is TRBV7-9; the D gene is possibly TRBD1 (5 bases). V was cut by 3 bases and J by 5 bases, with 13 bases left in between. In germline, CDR1 is SEHNR, CDR2 FQNEAQ (reference sequence). The CDR3 loop spans 14 amino acids.

This sequence joins TRBV5-1 and TRBJ1-6, with 9 bases matching TRBD1. This CDR3 has 17 amino acids. In germline, CDR1 is SGHRS, CDR2 YFSETQ. Trimming removed 0 bases from V and 5 bases from J; junction bases left unmatched: 6. CDR3 nucleotides: TGCGCCAGCAGCTTGGCCACGGGACAGGGAAATAATTCACCCCTCCACTTT. Translating gives CASSLATGQGNNSPLHF.

J is TRBJ1-6 and V is TRBV7-9; 9 bases are a match to TRBD1. V shed 4 bases, J shed 7 bases, and the junction held 2 bases outside the gene matches. The CDR3 consists of 14 residues. Germline V gene data show CDR1 as SEHNR and CDR2 as FQNEAQ (reference sequence). As DNA, the CDR3 is TGTGCCAGCAGCTCTGGGACAGGGAATTCACCCCTCCACTTT. It encodes CASSSGTGNSPLHF. Drawing the rest from reference TRBV7-9 and TRBJ1-6, the complete variable domain is DTGVSQNPRHKITKRGQNVTFRCDPISEHNRLYWYRQTLGQGPEFLTYFQNEAQLEKSRLLSDRFSAERPKGSFSTLEIQRTEQGDSAMYLCASSSGTGNSPLHFGNGTRLTVT.

This chain's CDR3 is CASAGGSNEKLFF. DNA for the CDR3: TGTGCCAGCGCCGGGGGCTCTAATGAAAAACTGTTTTTT. V gene TRBV12-3 or TRBV12-4 combines with J gene TRBJ1-4; D possibly corresponds to TRBD1 (6 bases). Between the trimmed V and J ends, which lost 8 bases and 3 bases, there was a span of 10 bases. The CDR3 consists of 13 residues.

Notes on this clone: The same CDR3 also results from other DNA sequences found in this sample. This sequence joins TRBV5-1 and TRBJ2-7; 11 nucleotides line up with TRBD1. Germline lookup yields CDR1 SGHRS and CDR2 YFSETQ. There are 14 residues in the CDR3. With 4 bases clipped from V and 2 bases from J, the junction kept 2 bases outside the gene matches. The CDR3 here is CASSPGQGAYEQYF. As DNA, the CDR3 is TGCGCCAGCAGCCCGGGACAGGGGGCCTACGAGCAGTACTTC.

This chain links TRBV2 with TRBJ1-6; D possibly corresponds to TRBD1 (5 bases). CDR3 size: 14 residues. Trimming took off 5 bases at V and 6 bases at J, with 11 bases between the two ends. Per germline, CDR1 SNHLY and CDR2 FYNNEI. DNA for the CDR3: TGTGCCAGCAGTTGGGACGGTCCTAATTCACCCCTCCACTTT. Its translation: CASSWDGPNSPLHF.

V gene TRBV27 combines with J gene TRBJ1-6, with 8 bases aligning to TRBD1. CDR1 is MNHEY and CDR2 is SMNVEV in the germline V gene (reference sequence). This CDR3 has 14 amino acids. The trim removed 6 bases at V and 10 bases at J, leaving 8 bases unmatched. The CDR3 spells CASSVQGAKSPLHF. In DNA form, the CDR3 reads TGTGCCAGCAGCGTCCAGGGGGCGAAGTCACCCCTCCACTTT.

The chain is built from TRBV12-3 or TRBV12-4 and TRBJ2-1; possibly TRBD1 for D (6 bases). CDR3 length: 13 amino acids. V dropped 2 bases and J dropped 10 bases, with 12 bases sitting between them. The CDR3 sequence is CASSLWGPREQFF. For the CDR3, the DNA is TGTGCCAGCAGTTTATGGGGGCCGAGAGAGCAGTTCTTC.

The rearrangement uses TRBV7-2 and TRBJ2-1; the match to TRBD1 covers 7 bases. Germline assignment: CDR1 SGHTA and CDR2 FQGNSA. V lost 5 bases and J lost 4; bases outside the gene matches: 11. The CDR3 loop spans 16 amino acids. In DNA, the CDR3 is TGTGCCAGCAGCAGAACCACAGGGGAATCTTACAATGAGCAGTTCTTC. Translation gives CASSRTTGESYNEQFF.

V and J are TRBV7-3 and TRBJ2-4, with TRBD2 matching over 8 bases. The J segment lost 5 bases and the V segment lost 4 bases, leaving 4 bases of the junction unmatched. Germline CDR1 SGHTA, CDR2 FQGTGA. This CDR3 is 14 amino acids long. CDR3 bases: TGTGCCAGCAGCTCCGGGGGGGCCCAAAACATTCAGTACTTC. It encodes CASSSGGAQNIQYF.

The V and J genes are TRBV6-2 or TRBV6-3 and TRBJ2-7; the D gene is possibly TRBD2 (7 bases). V dropped 0 bases and J dropped 3 bases, with 12 bases sitting between them. This CDR3 is 15 amino acids long. In germline, CDR1 is MNHEY, CDR2 SVGEGT. CDR3 protein: CASSYSDGGLYEQYF. The CDR3 region has the DNA TGTGCCAGCAGTTACTCGGACGGGGGGCTCTACGAGCAGTACTTC.

The chain couples TRBV18 to TRBJ2-5, with TRBD2 as a possible D gene (5 bases). Per the germline V gene, CDR1 is KGHSH and CDR2 is LQKENI. The V and J ends lost 3 bases and 5 bases respectively, with 10 bases between them. The CDR3 length is 13 residues. The CDR3 here is CASSPTSGETQYF. The CDR3 nucleotides read TGTGCCAGCTCACCTACTAGTGGGGAGACCCAGTACTTC.

The V gene is TRBV6-5, the J gene TRBJ2-5; 12 nucleotides align to TRBD2. The CDR3 spans 14 residues. Germline lookup yields CDR1 MNHEY and CDR2 SVGAGI. Trimming took 5 bases from V and 5 from J; bases not matched to a gene: 3. The CDR3 bases are TGTGCCAGCAGTACTAGCGGGGGGATGGAGACCCAGTACTTC. As protein: CASSTSGGMETQYF.

The J gene is TRBJ2-7, the V gene TRBV10-3; 9 nucleotides line up with TRBD1. This CDR3 region has 15 residues. V shed 2 bases, J shed 7 bases, and the junction held 9 bases outside the gene matches. The germline V gene encodes CDR1 ENHRY and CDR2 SYGVKD. The CDR3 region is CAISEGVGQGEEQYF. CDR3 in DNA: TGTGCCATCAGTGAGGGGGTGGGACAGGGTGAGGAGCAGTACTTC.

This clone appeared once. The chain is built from TRBV7-9 and TRBJ1-1; 8 positions agree with TRBD1. There are 14 residues in the CDR3. The germline CDR1 and CDR2 sequences are SEHNR and FQNEAQ (reference sequence). Trimming cost V 5 bases and J 7 bases; bases outside gene matches: 9. CDR3 nucleotide sequence: TGTGCCAGCAGCGTGGACAGGGAGGCGGGTGAAGCTTTCTTT. As protein: CASSVDREAGEAFF.